What follows are 22 T cell receptor beta chains derived from one specimen sequenced in a study of graft-versus-host responses after intestinal transplantation. No cognate antigen is known for these TCRs. Clones were read by immunoSEQ multiplex PCR, and TCRdb kept only the in-frame ones, dropping some. The sample contains tens of thousands of clones, around 95% of which appear only once. The sequencing used unstimulated CD8+ T cells sorted from spleen or lymph node cells, collected before transplant. The receptors were sampled from a human donor who was the organ donor for an intestinal transplant.

J is TRBJ2-5 and V is TRBV27; TRBD2 aligns across 7 bases. V trimming: 6 bases; J trimming: 4 bases; junction bases outside the gene matches: 11. This CDR3 has 15 amino acids. The germline V gene encodes CDR1 MNHEY and CDR2 SMNVEV (reference sequence). CDR3 nucleotide sequence: TGTGCCAGCAGCCCACGGACGGGGGGAGGAGAGACCCAGTACTTC. Protein: CASSPRTGGGETQYF.

V is TRBV27 and J is TRBJ2-1, with D maybe TRBD1 (5 bases). Germline values: CDR1 MNHEY, CDR2 SMNVEV (reference sequence). With 0 bases removed from V and 2 bases from J, the gap between germline ends came to 5 bases. The CDR3 is made up of 14 amino acids. The CDR3 spells CASSLSDTYNEQFF. CDR3 DNA sequence: TGTGCCAGCAGTTTATCGGACACCTACAATGAGCAGTTCTTC.

The chain carries TRBV28 and TRBJ1-2, with 9 bases that match TRBD1. Germline trimming cut 7 bases from V and 6 bases from J; bases unmatched to any gene: 18. The V gene's germline CDR1 is MDHEN and CDR2 SYDVKM. The CDR3 is made up of 17 amino acids. CDR3 DNA: TGTGCCAGCAACAGGGGGCGGAATGAAGGACTAGGAAATGGCTACACCTTC. It translates to CASNRGRNEGLGNGYTF.

The chain joins TRBV6-4 to TRBJ1-2; D remains ambiguous. Germline V gene sequence: CDR1 MRHNA, CDR2 SNTAGT. The CDR3 covers 11 residues. Trimming removed 7 bases at V and 8 bases at J, with 11 bases between. The CDR3 DNA is TGTGCCAGCACCCGAGTACTGGGCTACACCTTC. Amino acid sequence: CASTRVLGYTF.

The rearrangement links TRBV15 to TRBJ2-7, with D possibly being TRBD2 (6 bases). The V end was cut by 0 bases, the J end by 3 bases, with 15 bases between. The CDR3 spans 16 residues. Germline V gene sequence: CDR1 LNHNV, CDR2 YYDKDF (reference sequence). CDR3 in amino acids: CATSRDTGEDHYEQYF. The CDR3 DNA follows: TGTGCCACCAGCAGAGATACGGGGGAAGATCACTACGAGCAGTACTTC.

The DNA of the CDR3 is TGTGCCATCCCAAGGGGCATTGGAAACACCATATATTTT. Translation gives CAIPRGIGNTIYF. The chain uses TRBV30 and TRBJ1-3; a possible D gene is TRBD1 (5 bases). This CDR3 contains 13 residues. CDR1 and CDR2 (germline): GTSNPN, SVGIG (reference sequence). Deletions cut 8 bases from V and 3 bases from J, with 14 bases between.

This chain joins TRBV5-1 and TRBJ1-1; a possible D gene is TRBD1 (5 bases). There are 13 residues in the CDR3. CDR1 SGHRS and CDR2 YFSETQ come from the germline V gene. V was clipped by 5 bases and J by 2 bases, with 10 bases between them. In DNA, the CDR3 is TGCGCCAGCAGAGCAGGGCCCAACACTGAAGCTTTCTTT. Translating gives CASRAGPNTEAFF.

This chain links TRBV19 with TRBJ2-1; the D is unclear. V was shortened by 3 bases and J by 7 bases, with 10 bases between the two germline ends. Germline V gene data show CDR1 as LNHDA and CDR2 as SQIVND (reference sequence). The CDR3 is 13 amino acids. The CDR3 sequence: CASSISELNEQFF. In nucleotides, the CDR3 is TGTGCCAGTAGTATTTCGGAACTGAATGAGCAGTTCTTC.

This clone has only a few counts. The chain carries TRBV28 and TRBJ1-4, with D possibly being TRBD1 (6 bases). The CDR3 has 16 residues. V was pared by 1 base and J by 6 bases, with 15 bases between. Germline lookup yields CDR1 MDHEN and CDR2 SYDVKM. For the CDR3, the DNA is TGTGCCAGCAGTTTATCTTCAGGGGTAGTGGATGAAAAACTGTTTTTT. Translation gives CASSLSSGVVDEKLFF.

The V gene is TRBV13, the J gene TRBJ1-2, with a weak D call TRBD1 (5 bases). This CDR3 comprises 16 residues. CDR1 is PRHDT, CDR2 FYEKMQ, per germline (reference sequence). Trimming pared 0 bases from V and 4 bases from J, leaving 15 bases between. The CDR3 protein is CASSLGLEGPTYGYTF. The CDR3 DNA reads as TGTGCCAGCAGCTTAGGCCTCGAGGGGCCCACCTATGGCTACACCTTC.

The chain couples TRBV9 to TRBJ1-6; 9 nucleotides agree with TRBD1. CDR3 length equals 15 residues. The V gene end was trimmed by 5 bases and the J gene end by 7 bases; junction bases not matched to a gene: 7. Germline V gene sequence: CDR1 SGDLS, CDR2 YYNGEE. In DNA, the CDR3 is TGTGCCAGCAGTCTGGGACAGGGTTGGAATTCACCCCTCCACTTT. It yields the protein CASSLGQGWNSPLHF.

The chain couples TRBV11-2 to TRBJ1-4; TRBD1 is a possible D gene (5 bases). Looked up from germline, CDR1 is SGHAT and CDR2 is FQNNGV. The CDR3 spans 16 residues. V was shortened by 1 base and J by 3 bases, with 12 bases between the two germline ends. The CDR3 DNA follows: TGTGCCAGCAGCTTAGCCCCGGGGGGATCTAATGAAAAACTGTTTTTT. Its protein is CASSLAPGGSNEKLFF.

This clone was found once. The chain joins TRBV9 to TRBJ1-2; 10 nucleotides align to TRBD1. Germline V gene sequence: CDR1 SGDLS, CDR2 YYNGEE. The CDR3 consists of 15 residues. Trimming cost V 3 bases and J 6 bases; bases outside gene matches: 8. CDR3: CASSGQKGTGDGYTF. CDR3 DNA sequence: TGTGCCAGCAGCGGGCAAAAGGGGACAGGGGATGGCTACACCTTC.

The chain combines TRBV19 with TRBJ2-5; D might be TRBD1 or TRBD2, each matching 6 bases. The V gene's germline CDR1 is LNHDA and CDR2 SQIVND (reference sequence). The CDR3 spans 15 residues. V was pared by 3 bases and J by 2 bases, with 13 bases between. The CDR3 spells CASSMGGAEQETQYF. The CDR3 DNA sequence: TGTGCCAGTAGTATGGGGGGCGCAGAGCAAGAGACCCAGTACTTC.

The J gene is TRBJ1-2, the V gene TRBV5-1; a weak D match, TRBD1 (6 bases). Germline assignment: CDR1 SGHRS and CDR2 YFSETQ. Trimming cost V 3 bases and J 2 bases, with 26 bases left between them. This CDR3 contains 19 residues. DNA for the CDR3: TGCGCCAGCAGCTCGGAGGGGGTGGTGAGCCAAAGTTTAAACTATGGCTACACCTTC. Translating it yields CASSSEGVVSQSLNYGYTF.

This chain joins TRBV7-9 and TRBJ2-7; TRBD1 agrees at 7 bases. After removal of 5 bases from V and 5 bases from J, the junction contained 15 bases not matched to a gene. This CDR3 spans 16 amino acids. Germline assignment: CDR1 SEHNR and CDR2 FQNEAQ (reference sequence). This chain's CDR3 is CASSPERGQEYNEQYF. The CDR3 DNA reads TGTGCCAGCAGCCCGGAGCGCGGACAGGAATACAACGAGCAGTACTTC.

The V call is TRBV27, the J call TRBJ1-2; D not resolved. V was cut by 0 bases and J by 3 bases, with 11 bases left in between. This CDR3 comprises 15 residues. From germline, CDR1 is MNHEY and CDR2 SMNVEV (reference sequence). The chain's CDR3 is CASSLSAQAHYGYTF. The CDR3 DNA is TGTGCCAGCAGTTTATCGGCGCAGGCCCACTATGGCTACACCTTC.

The rearrangement uses TRBV28 and TRBJ1-1; unclear D gene. CDR1 and CDR2 (germline): MDHEN, SYDVKM. The V gene lost 2 bases and the J gene lost 3 bases, with 10 bases spanning the gap. The CDR3 has 14 residues. In DNA form, the CDR3 reads TGTGCCAGCAGTTTACCCAACGGGCACACTGAAGCTTTCTTT. Protein sequence: CASSLPNGHTEAFF.

The chain uses TRBV28 and TRBJ2-5; 8 nucleotides match TRBD2. Per germline, CDR1 MDHEN and CDR2 SYDVKM. J was trimmed by 2 bases and V by 4 bases; bases with no gene match: 6. The CDR3 length is 15 residues. CDR3 protein: CASSSSREGQETQYF. CDR3 in DNA: TGTGCCAGCAGTTCCTCACGGGAGGGTCAAGAGACCCAGTACTTC.

This chain connects TRBV6-5 to TRBJ2-3; D remains ambiguous. Deletions cut 0 bases from V and 5 bases from J, with 12 bases between. The CDR3 loop spans 15 amino acids. Germline lookup yields CDR1 MNHEY and CDR2 SVGAGI. The DNA of the CDR3 is TGTGCCAGCAGTTACTCGACCGTCACGGGAGATACGCAGTATTTT. It specifies CASSYSTVTGDTQYF.

The V call is TRBV5-4, the J call TRBJ2-7; 10 nucleotides align to TRBD2. The V gene's germline CDR1 is SGHNT and CDR2 YYREEE (reference sequence). The V and J ends lost 0 bases and 0 bases, in that order; junction bases with no gene match: 0. The CDR3 sequence is 15 residues long. The CDR3 is CASSLGTSGSYEQYF. The CDR3 DNA sequence: TGTGCCAGCAGCTTGGGGACTAGCGGCTCCTACGAGCAGTACTTC.

The chain carries TRBV4-1 and TRBJ2-5; possibly TRBD1 for D (6 bases). V was shortened by 4 bases and J by 5 bases, with 20 bases between the two germline ends. This CDR3 region has 16 residues. In germline, CDR1 is MGHRA, CDR2 YSYEKL. CDR3 DNA: TGCGCCAGCAGCCTTTCCCATCTTGGACAGCCGGAGACCCAGTACTTC. Residues: CASSLSHLGQPETQYF.